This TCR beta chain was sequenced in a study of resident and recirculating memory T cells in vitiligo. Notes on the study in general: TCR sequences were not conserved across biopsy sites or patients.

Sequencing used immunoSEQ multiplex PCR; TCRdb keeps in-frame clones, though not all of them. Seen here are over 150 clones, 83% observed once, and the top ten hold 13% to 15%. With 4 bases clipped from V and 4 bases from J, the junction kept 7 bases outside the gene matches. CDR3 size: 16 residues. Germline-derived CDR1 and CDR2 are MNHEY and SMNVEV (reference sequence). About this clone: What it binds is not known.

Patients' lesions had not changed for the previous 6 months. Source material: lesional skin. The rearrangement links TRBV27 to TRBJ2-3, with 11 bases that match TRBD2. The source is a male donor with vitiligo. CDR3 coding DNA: TGTGCCAGCAGTTCCCCGACTAGCGGGAAGGCAGATACGCAGTATTTT. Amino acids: CASSSPTSGKADTQYF.